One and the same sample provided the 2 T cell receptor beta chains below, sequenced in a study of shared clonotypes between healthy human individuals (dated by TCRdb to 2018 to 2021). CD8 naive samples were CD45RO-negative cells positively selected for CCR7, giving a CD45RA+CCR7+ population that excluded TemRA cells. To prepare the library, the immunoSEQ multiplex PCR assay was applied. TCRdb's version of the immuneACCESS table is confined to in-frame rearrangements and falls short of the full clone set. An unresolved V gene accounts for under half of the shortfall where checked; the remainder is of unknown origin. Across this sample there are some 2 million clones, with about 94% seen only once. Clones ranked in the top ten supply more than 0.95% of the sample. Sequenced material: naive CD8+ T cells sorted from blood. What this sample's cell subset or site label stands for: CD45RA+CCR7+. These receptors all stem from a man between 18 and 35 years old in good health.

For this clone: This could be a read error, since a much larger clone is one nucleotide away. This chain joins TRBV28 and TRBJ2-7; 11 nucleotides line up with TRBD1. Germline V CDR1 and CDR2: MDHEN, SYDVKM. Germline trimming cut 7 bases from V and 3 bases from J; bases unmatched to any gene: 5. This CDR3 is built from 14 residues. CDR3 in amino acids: CASNPGTGGYEQYF. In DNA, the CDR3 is TGTGCCAGCAATCCCGGGACAGGGGGCTACGAGCAGTACTTC.

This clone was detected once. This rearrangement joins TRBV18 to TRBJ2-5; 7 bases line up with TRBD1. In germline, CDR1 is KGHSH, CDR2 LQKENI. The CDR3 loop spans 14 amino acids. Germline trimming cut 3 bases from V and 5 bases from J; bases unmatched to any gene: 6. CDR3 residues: CASSPSQGPETQYF. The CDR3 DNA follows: TGTGCCAGCTCACCCTCACAGGGGCCGGAGACCCAGTACTTC.